This T cell receptor beta chain was sequenced during a study of identical twins. TCRdb processed the 5' RACE reads anew with MiXCR; each CDR3 protein has one entry. The sample includes approximately 220,000 distinct CDR3 sequences, around 6.9% seen only once; the top ten take around 2.1%. This CDR3 is 14 amino acids long. Germline V CDR1 and CDR2: SGHTA, FQGNSA. V was clipped by 1 base and J by 8 bases, with 14 bases between them. Everyone who gave samples was a healthy Caucasian. This clonotype was picked up a small number of times. The same sample was also used in a study of yellow fever vaccine responses in identical twins. This second report adds: The authors reported partly convergent, partly personalized vaccine responses in identical twins.

Sequenced input: memory (CD45RO+) T cells sorted from blood. The clonotype was recovered from a young woman in good health. The chain links TRBV7-2 to TRBJ2-5; the D gene is possibly TRBD2 (5 bases). The CDR3 DNA follows: TGTGCCAGCAGCTTAGAGAGGGATATTGATACCCAGTACTTC. This gives the protein CASSLERDIDTQYF.